A single sample gave rise to the 17 T cell receptor beta chains below, sequenced in a study of T cell responses to AZD1222 COVID-19 vaccine. TCRdb keeps only in-frame clones here, not all; method: immunoSEQ multiplex PCR. In the table there are roughly 90,000 clones, around nine tenths of which are singletons. Source: peripheral blood, taken on day 0 of MenACWY control vaccination. These receptors came from an adult in good health.

The chain is built from TRBV7-8 and TRBJ1-1; 7 nucleotides align to TRBD1. The trim removed 5 bases at V and 0 bases at J, leaving 3 bases unmatched. This CDR3 is built from 14 residues. Germline V CDR1 and CDR2: SGHVS, FQNEAQ. CDR3 sequence: CASSKTGLNTEAFF. The CDR3 DNA sequence: TGTGCCAGCAGCAAGACAGGGTTGAACACTGAAGCTTTCTTT.

The chain uses TRBV7-9 and TRBJ1-5; unclear D gene. V was clipped by 5 bases and J by 0 bases, with 5 bases between them. The CDR3 sequence is 13 residues long. CDR1 is SEHNR and CDR2 is FQNEAQ in the germline V gene (reference sequence). The DNA for the CDR3 is TGTGCCAGCAGCCGCGATAGCAATCAGCCCCAGCATTTT. It translates to CASSRDSNQPQHF.

This clone occurred once. The chain joins TRBV10-1 to TRBJ2-1; D might be TRBD2 (6 bases). Germline assignment: CDR1 WNHNN and CDR2 SYGVQD (reference sequence). Trimming removed 3 bases at V and 8 bases at J, with 14 bases between. This CDR3 region has 14 residues. As DNA, the CDR3 is TGCGCCAGCAGTGATTCGGAGCGGGTGGATGAGCAGTTCTTC. It is translated as CASSDSERVDEQFF.

This rearrangement joins TRBV27 to TRBJ2-3; 9 bases fit TRBD1. Unmatched junction bases numbered 9, after V lost 7 bases and J lost 7 bases. The CDR3 length is 14 residues. Germline CDR1 reads MNHEY; CDR2 reads SMNVEV (reference sequence). The DNA of the CDR3 is TGTGCCAGCACGGGGGTCGGACAGGGGAATACGCAGTATTTT. This codes for CASTGVGQGNTQYF.

J is TRBJ1-2 and V is TRBV4-1; 7 positions agree with TRBD1. Germline loops: CDR1 MGHRA, CDR2 YSYEKL. The ends lost 1 base at V and 4 bases at J; junction bases unmatched: 9. CDR3 length equals 16 residues. CDR3: CASSQVGTDALYGYTF. CDR3 DNA: TGCGCCAGCAGCCAAGTCGGGACAGACGCACTCTATGGCTACACCTTC.

The V and J genes are TRBV12-5 and TRBJ1-2, with D perhaps TRBD1 (5 bases). Trimming cost V 6 bases and J 8 bases, with 16 bases left between them. The CDR3 consists of 13 residues. CDR1 is LGHNT and CDR2 is FRNRAP in the germline V gene. This CDR3 reads CASGPGLPSGYTF. CDR3 DNA: TGTGCTAGTGGCCCGGGACTGCCGTCGGGCTACACCTTC.

This clone was seen a few times. The CDR3 spells CSVGTPTTYEQYF. The CDR3 DNA is TGCAGCGTGGGGACTCCCACCACCTACGAGCAGTACTTC. The chain uses TRBV29-1 and TRBJ2-7; tentative D call: TRBD2 (6 bases). Germline V gene sequence: CDR1 SQVTM, CDR2 ANQGSEA. Deletions cut 6 bases from V and 2 bases from J, with 14 bases between. The CDR3 sequence is 13 residues long.

The V and J genes are TRBV7-6 and TRBJ1-1; D is undetermined. Trimming shortened V by 5 bases and J by 4 bases, and 14 bases separated the two germline ends. The CDR3 contains 14 residues. Germline V gives CDR1 SGHVS, CDR2 FNYEAQ. The CDR3 sequence: CASSLRASGTEAFF. Here the CDR3 DNA reads TGTGCCAGCAGCCTGCGGGCCTCGGGCACTGAAGCTTTCTTT.

CDR3 loop: CSVDIFGLTSGTFYNEQFF. The DNA of the CDR3 is TGCAGCGTTGACATTTTCGGGCTAACTAGCGGTACCTTTTACAATGAGCAGTTCTTC. V is TRBV29-1 and J is TRBJ2-1, with TRBD2 matching 8 bases. The germline V gene has CDR1 SQVTM and CDR2 ANQGSEA. Unmatched junction bases numbered 20, after V lost 3 bases and J lost 4 bases. CDR3 length: 19 residues.

The rearrangement links TRBV5-6 to TRBJ1-2; 8 nucleotides agree with TRBD1. CDR1 and CDR2 (germline): SGHDT, YYEEEE. V lost 4 bases, J lost 7 bases, and 3 bases stayed unmatched. This CDR3 has 12 amino acids. The CDR3: CASSPGQGGYTF. CDR3 coding DNA: TGTGCCAGCAGCCCCGGACAGGGTGGCTACACCTTC. Variable domain in full (rest from reference TRBV5-6 and TRBJ1-2): DAGVTQSPTHLIKTRGQQVTLRCSPKSGHDTVSWYQQALGQGPQFIFQYYEEEERQRGNFPDRFSGHQFPNYSSELNVNALLLGDSALYLCASSPGQGGYTFGSGTRLTVV.

The chain has TRBV7-9 and TRBJ2-2; D ambiguous. This CDR3 contains 12 residues. Per the germline V gene, CDR1 is SEHNR and CDR2 is FQNEAQ (reference sequence). V lost 5 bases, J lost 6 bases, and 7 bases lay in between. The CDR3 DNA sequence: TGTGCCAGCAGCCTAACGCCCGGGGAGCTGTTTTTT. Protein product: CASSLTPGELFF.

The rearrangement links TRBV19 to TRBJ1-1; D is perhaps TRBD1 (6 bases). The CDR3 totals 12 residues. Deletions cut 9 bases from V and 5 bases from J, with 13 bases between. Germline V gene data show CDR1 as LNHDA and CDR2 as SQIVND (reference sequence). The CDR3 region is CARKGGGTEAFF. In DNA form, the CDR3 reads TGTGCCAGGAAGGGAGGGGGTACTGAAGCTTTCTTT.

The chain combines TRBV6-1 with TRBJ1-1; 9 bases fit TRBD1. Germline CDR1 and CDR2: MNHNS and SASEGT. The CDR3 contains 13 residues. The CDR3 DNA reads as TGTCGATCGGACAGGGGACCTAACACTGAAGCTTTCTTT. Its translation: CRSDRGPNTEAFF.

The chain uses TRBV2 and TRBJ2-7; 8 nucleotides align to TRBD2. This CDR3 contains 14 residues. Germline trimming cut 4 bases from V and 6 bases from J; bases unmatched to any gene: 8. Germline CDR1 is SNHLY and CDR2 is FYNNEI. The CDR3 reads CASSVILADSEQYF. CDR3 nucleotides: TGTGCCAGCAGTGTTATACTAGCGGACTCCGAGCAGTACTTC.

This rearrangement joins TRBV7-3 to TRBJ1-2; D is uncertain. Per germline, CDR1 SGHTA and CDR2 FQGTGA. CDR3 size: 13 residues. V shed 1 base and J shed 13 bases, with 16 bases lying between them. CDR3 DNA sequence: TGTGCCAGCAGCTTAAATGGAGTAGAGGGTTTCACCTTC. Residues: CASSLNGVEGFTF. Variable domain in full (rest from reference TRBV7-3 and TRBJ1-2): GAGVSQTPSNKVTEKGKYVELRCDPISGHTALYWYRQSLGQGPEFLIYFQGTGAADDSGLPNDRFFAVRPEGSVSTLKIQRTERGDSAVYLCASSLNGVEGFTFGSGTRLTVV.

The V and J genes are TRBV30 and TRBJ2-2; TRBD1 matches at 8 bases. The germline CDR1 and CDR2 sequences are GTSNPN and SVGIG (reference sequence). J lost 5 bases, V lost 3 bases, and 2 bases had no gene match. The CDR3 sequence is 13 residues long. CDR3 sequence (DNA): TGTGCCTGGAGCAGGGGGCTTACCGGGGAGCTGTTTTTT. It is translated as CAWSRGLTGELFF.

The chain has TRBV7-3 and TRBJ2-3; 7 bases agree with TRBD2. This CDR3 is built from 13 residues. The germline CDR1 and CDR2 sequences are SGHTA and FQGTGA. V shed 5 bases and J 2 bases; nucleotides not matched to a gene: 1. For the CDR3, the DNA is TGTGCCAGCAGCCGGGACTACACAGATACGCAGTATTTT. Translated, it gives CASSRDYTDTQYF. The full variable domain, completed using reference TRBV7-3 and TRBJ2-3, is GAGVSQTPSNKVTEKGKYVELRCDPISGHTALYWYRQSLGQGPEFLIYFQGTGAADDSGLPNDRFFAVRPEGSVSTLKIQRTERGDSAVYLCASSRDYTDTQYFGPGTRLTVL.